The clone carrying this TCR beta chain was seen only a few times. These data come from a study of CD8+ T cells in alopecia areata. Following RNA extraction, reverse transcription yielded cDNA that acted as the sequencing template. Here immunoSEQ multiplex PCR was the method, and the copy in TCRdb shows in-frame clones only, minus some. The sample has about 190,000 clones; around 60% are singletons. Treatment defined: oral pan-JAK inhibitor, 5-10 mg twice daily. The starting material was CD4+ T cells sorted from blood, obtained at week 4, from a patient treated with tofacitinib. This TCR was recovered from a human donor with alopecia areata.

The chain's CDR3 is CASSQEVGTSGRNEQFF. The CDR3 DNA sequence: TGCGCCAGCAGCCAAGAAGTGGGGACTAGCGGGCGCAATGAGCAGTTCTTC. The chain couples TRBV4-3 to TRBJ2-1; 12 bases are shared with TRBD2. Trimming removed 0 bases from V and 6 bases from J; junction bases left unmatched: 6. The germline V gene has CDR1 LGHNA and CDR2 YSLEER. CDR3 length: 17 amino acids.